Each of the 10 T cell receptor beta chains below was sequenced from the same sample in a study of cytomegalovirus exposure and HLA in healthy donors. Amplification used 60 Vbeta primers and 13 Jbeta primers. Profiling relied on immunoSEQ multiplex PCR, and the TCRdb table lists in-frame clones only, not all of them. The sample holds about 120,000 clones, 79% seen once. Sequences were obtained from PBMCs. These receptors all stem from a man aged 30 to 39 in good health and CMV-seropositive.

The V call is TRBV11-2, the J call TRBJ2-5; TRBD1 matches at 7 bases. With 4 bases clipped from V and 0 bases from J, the junction kept 8 bases outside the gene matches. Germline V gene lookup returns CDR1 SGHAT and CDR2 FQNNGV. The CDR3 contains 16 residues. The CDR3 loop reads CASSSPPGQYQETQYF. The CDR3 DNA reads as TGTGCCAGCAGCTCCCCCCCGGGACAGTACCAAGAGACCCAGTACTTC. The complete variable domain, with remaining parts taken from reference TRBV11-2 and TRBJ2-5, reads EAGVAQSPRYKIIEKRQSVAFWCNPISGHATLYWYQQILGQGPKLLIQFQNNGVVDDSQLPKDRFSAERLKGVDSTLKIQPAKLEDSAVYLCASSSPPGQYQETQYFGPGTRLLVL.

This CDR3 reads CASSQELNSYYGYTF. The CDR3, as DNA: TGCGCCAGCAGCCAAGAGTTAAACAGCTACTATGGCTACACCTTC. The chain employs TRBV4-3 and TRBJ1-2; D uncertain. V was trimmed by 0 bases and J by 3 bases, leaving 11 bases between them. Per germline, CDR1 LGHNA and CDR2 YSLEER. The CDR3 runs to 15 residues.

The chain couples TRBV6-5 to TRBJ1-1, with a possible D match to TRBD1 (5 bases). V lost 3 bases and J lost 3, with 14 bases in between. The germline CDR1 and CDR2 sequences are MNHEY and SVGAGI. The CDR3 is made up of 15 amino acids. CDR3: CASSYIRVSHTEAFF. The DNA of the CDR3 is TGTGCCAGCAGTTATATCAGGGTTAGTCACACTGAAGCTTTCTTT.

The gene calls are TRBV27 and TRBJ2-1; TRBD2 matches at 8 bases. After removal of 5 bases from V and 2 bases from J, the junction contained 8 bases not matched to a gene. This CDR3 region has 16 residues. Germline V gene lookup returns CDR1 MNHEY and CDR2 SMNVEV (reference sequence). CDR3 protein: CASSTQRGTPYNEQFF. The CDR3 bases are TGTGCCAGCAGTACACAGCGGGGGACACCCTACAATGAGCAGTTCTTC.

The chain is built from TRBV5-4 and TRBJ2-2; 11 nucleotides line up with TRBD1. Germline lookup yields CDR1 SGHNT and CDR2 YYREEE (reference sequence). This CDR3 is built from 16 residues. Trimming removed 0 bases from V and 4 bases from J; junction bases left unmatched: 2. This chain's CDR3 is CASSLGDRGGTGELFF. CDR3 coding DNA: TGTGCCAGCAGCTTGGGGGACAGGGGGGGCACCGGGGAGCTGTTTTTT.

V is TRBV5-1 and J is TRBJ2-3, with unresolved D. From germline, CDR1 is SGHRS and CDR2 YFSETQ. V lost 4 bases to trimming and J lost 2 bases, with 8 bases between them. This CDR3 spans 13 amino acids. This CDR3 is CASSRDFTDTQYF. The CDR3 DNA reads TGCGCCAGCAGCCGAGACTTCACAGATACGCAGTATTTT.

J is TRBJ1-5 and V is TRBV19, with a possible D match to TRBD1 (6 bases). Trimming shortened V by 7 bases and J by 5 bases, and 12 bases separated the two germline ends. Germline CDR1 reads LNHDA; CDR2 reads SQIVND (reference sequence). The CDR3 spans 13 residues. The CDR3 here is CASNSGADQPQHF. The CDR3 region has the DNA TGTGCCAGTAACTCAGGGGCAGATCAGCCCCAGCATTTT. The complete variable domain, with remaining parts taken from reference TRBV19 and TRBJ1-5, reads DGGITQSPKYLFRKEGQNVTLSCEQNLNHDAMYWYRQDPGQGLRLIYYSQIVNDFQKGDIAEGYSVSREKKESFPLTVTSAQKNPTAFYLCASNSGADQPQHFGDGTRLSIL.

V and J are TRBV11-3 and TRBJ1-1, with 7 bases aligning to TRBD1. This CDR3 has 15 residues. CDR1 SGHNT and CDR2 YENEEA come from the germline V gene. V shed 5 bases and J 3 bases; nucleotides not matched to a gene: 9. The CDR3: CASSPRTGGYTEAFF. The CDR3 coding sequence is TGTGCCAGCAGCCCGCGGACAGGTGGGTACACTGAAGCTTTCTTT. Looking up the rest from reference TRBV11-3 and TRBJ1-1 gives the full variable domain: EAGVVQSPRYKIIEKKQPVAFWCNPISGHNTLYWYLQNLGQGPELLIRYENEEAVDDSQLPKDRFSAERLKGVDSTLKIQPAELGDSAVYLCASSPRTGGYTEAFFGQGTRLTVV.

This clone was recorded once. The CDR3 spells CASSPPETGSGKRYEQYF. In DNA form, the CDR3 reads TGTGCCAGCAGCCCGCCTGAAACGGGGTCCGGGAAACGCTACGAGCAGTACTTC. The chain is built from TRBV5-6 and TRBJ2-7; D is perhaps TRBD2 (5 bases). Germline CDR1 SGHDT, CDR2 YYEEEE. The CDR3 spans 18 residues. Deletions cut 4 bases from V and 3 bases from J, with 26 bases between.

This CDR3 reads CASSQGLAGASNEQFF. The CDR3 DNA reads TGTGCCAGCAGCCAAGGCCTAGCGGGGGCGAGCAATGAGCAGTTCTTC. The chain carries TRBV4-2 and TRBJ2-1; 10 nucleotides agree with TRBD2. Germline trimming cut 1 base from V and 6 bases from J; bases unmatched to any gene: 6. From germline, CDR1 is LGHNA and CDR2 YNFKEQ. The CDR3 has 16 amino acids.